This TCR beta chain was documented in a study of cytomegalovirus exposure and HLA in healthy donors. Findings and limits, study-wide: In an earlier analysis, in some 600 donors, most V segments appeared productive either ~87% or ~30% of the time.

The CDR3 has 12 amino acids. The germline V and J ends were trimmed by 4 bases and 7 bases, with 12 bases remaining between them. CDR1 is SGHNT, CDR2 YYREEE, per germline (reference sequence). Primers for the PCR totalled 60 Vbeta and 13 Jbeta. The data were produced by immunoSEQ multiplex PCR, yet TCRdb's version contains in-frame clones alone and is incomplete. Seen here are about 160,000 clones, about 77% observed once, and the top ten hold 0.95% to 1.5%. About this clone: Its antigen is not identified.

The genes are TRBV5-4 and TRBJ2-7; tentatively, D is TRBD2 (5 bases). Sequencing was performed on PBMCs. The clonotype was recovered from a woman in her fifties or sixties in good health and CMV-seronegative. The CDR3 sequence: CASSHGSGEQYF. CDR3 bases: TGTGCCAGCAGCCACGGTTCGGGAGAGCAGTACTTC. Full variable domain (remainder filled in from reference TRBV5-4 and TRBJ2-7): ETGVTQSPTHLIKTRGQQVTLRCSSQSGHNTVSWYQQALGQGPQFIFQYYREEENGRGNFPPRFSGLQFPNYSSELNVNALELDDSALYLCASSHGSGEQYFGPGTRLTVT.